A single sample gave rise to the 2 T cell receptor beta chains below, sequenced in a study of blood T cell repertoires in COVID-19. Repertoires were generated with immunoSEQ multiplex PCR, while TCRdb's copy carries only in-frame clones and drops some. Among 100,000 to 120,000 clones listed, about four fifths were seen once. Material for sequencing was peripheral blood. Receptors were obtained from a woman aged 55-69 years with acute or convalescent COVID-19.

V is TRBV11-2 and J is TRBJ2-3; TRBD1 matches at 11 bases. The junction had 3 bases not matched to a gene; V was cut back by 1 base and J by 3 bases. The CDR3 covers 16 residues. The V gene's germline CDR1 is SGHAT and CDR2 FQNNGV. The CDR3 DNA sequence: TGTGCCAGCAGCTTAGTTTGGGACAGGGGGACAGATACGCAGTATTTT. Protein: CASSLVWDRGTDTQYF.

The chain joins TRBV10-3 to TRBJ2-1, with 15 bases fitting TRBD2. The CDR3 has 16 amino acids. Germline loops: CDR1 ENHRY, CDR2 SYGVKD. V trimming: 2 bases; J trimming: 5 bases; junction bases outside the gene matches: 1. CDR3 bases: TGTGCCATCAGTGAGGGGACTAGCGGGGGGCACAATGAGCAGTTCTTC. Its translation: CAISEGTSGGHNEQFF.